Following are 19 T cell receptor beta chains from one sample sequenced in a study of beta chain features in type 1 diabetes. Expressed TCRB transcripts were sequenced after all isolated RNA was converted to cDNA. Data came from immunoSEQ multiplex PCR; TCRdb stores just in-frame clones and leaves some out. Of a few hundred thousand clones listed, around 10% are singletons. Input material: naive CD4+ T cells from blood. These TCRs come from a young woman in good health.

This clone has just a few counts. This chain uses TRBV5-1 with TRBJ2-5; D ambiguous. This CDR3 comprises 12 residues. CDR1 and CDR2 (germline): SGHRS, YFSETQ. V lost 0 bases and J 3 bases, leaving 3 bases between the germline ends. CDR3 protein: CASSLAKETQYF. In DNA, the CDR3 is TGCGCCAGCAGCTTGGCTAAAGAGACCCAGTACTTC.

Details on this clone: The sample carries other DNA sequences with the same CDR3. The chain carries TRBV30 and TRBJ1-2; D gene uncertain. CDR3 length: 11 residues. CDR1 and CDR2 (germline): GTSNPN, SVGIG (reference sequence). Trimming stripped 3 bases from V and 3 bases from J, with 5 bases between. The CDR3 bases are TGTGCCTGGAGCCGGGACTATGGCTACACCTTC. Translated, it gives CAWSRDYGYTF.

The chain couples TRBV20-1 to TRBJ2-3; 8 bases are shared with TRBD1. The CDR3 spans 10 residues. The germline V gene has CDR1 DFQATT and CDR2 SNEGSKA (reference sequence). CDR3 sequence (DNA): TGCAGCTTGGGACAGGCTACGCAGTATTTT. It encodes CSLGQATQYF.

This chain links TRBV6-5 with TRBJ2-5; 7 nucleotides agree with TRBD1. J lost 4 bases, V lost 5 bases, and 7 bases had no gene match. CDR3 length: 14 amino acids. Germline CDR1 and CDR2: MNHEY and SVGAGI. The CDR3 protein is CASSIRGNGETQYF. The CDR3 nucleotides read TGTGCCAGCAGTATCAGGGGGAATGGAGAGACCCAGTACTTC.

This clone occurred a few times. This rearrangement joins TRBV29-1 to TRBJ1-1; 9 positions match TRBD1. The CDR3 is 13 residues long. J lost 4 bases, V lost 6 bases, and 6 bases had no gene match. Germline V gene sequence: CDR1 SQVTM, CDR2 ANQGSEA. CDR3 nucleotide sequence: TGCAGCGTGGACAGGGGATTGGGCACTGAAGCTTTCTTT. Translation: CSVDRGLGTEAFF.

The chain uses TRBV5-4 and TRBJ2-1; 16 nucleotides match TRBD2. Per germline, CDR1 SGHNT and CDR2 YYREEE (reference sequence). This CDR3 has 16 residues. The V and J ends lost 4 bases and 7 bases, in that order; junction bases with no gene match: 5. The CDR3: CASSPVGLAGGNEQFF. CDR3 nucleotide sequence: TGTGCCAGCAGCCCGGTGGGACTAGCGGGGGGGAATGAGCAGTTCTTC.

This clone has only a few counts. This chain links TRBV5-1 with TRBJ2-3, with 10 bases identical to TRBD1. The CDR3 totals 15 residues. V shed 1 base and J 4 bases; nucleotides not matched to a gene: 3. Looked up from germline, CDR1 is SGHRS and CDR2 is YFSETQ. Here the CDR3 DNA reads TGCGCCAGCAGCTTGAGACAGGGGGCCGCAGATACGCAGTATTTT. Translation gives CASSLRQGAADTQYF.

This clone has only a few counts. The chain has TRBV19 and TRBJ2-1; 11 bases are a match to TRBD2. V gave up 6 bases and J gave up 4 bases; unmatched junction bases: 5. The CDR3 sequence is 15 residues long. The germline gives CDR1 LNHDA, CDR2 SQIVND (reference sequence). The chain's CDR3 is CASRGLAAEYNEQFF. The CDR3 DNA follows: TGTGCCAGTAGGGGACTAGCGGCGGAATACAATGAGCAGTTCTTC.

The rearrangement uses TRBV29-1 and TRBJ2-3, with 7 bases fitting TRBD2. The germline CDR1 and CDR2 sequences are SQVTM and ANQGSEA. The CDR3 loop spans 15 amino acids. The V segment lost 2 bases and the J segment 1 base; nucleotides outside the gene matches: 6. The CDR3 coding sequence is TGCAGCGTTGAATTCTCTGGGGGGGGCACAGATACGCAGTATTTT. Its translation is CSVEFSGGGTDTQYF.

The sample holds a few counts of this clone. The chain employs TRBV11-2 and TRBJ2-7, with D maybe TRBD1 (5 bases). Germline V lookup: CDR1 SGHAT, CDR2 FQNNGV. The CDR3 extends over 13 amino acids. The V end was cut by 2 bases, the J end by 5 bases, with 10 bases between. In DNA form, the CDR3 reads TGTGCCAGCAGCTTAAAGGGGCTCAACGAGCAGTACTTC. Protein sequence: CASSLKGLNEQYF.

The chain recombines TRBV19 with TRBJ1-1; possible D gene TRBD1, 6 bases. The ends were cut back, 5 bases at V and 6 bases at J, with 22 bases in the middle. Germline assignment: CDR1 LNHDA and CDR2 SQIVND (reference sequence). The CDR3 sequence is 16 residues long. This CDR3 is CASSPLGTGQGAEAFF. CDR3 nucleotides: TGTGCCAGTAGTCCTCTTGGCACAGGGCAAGGTGCTGAAGCTTTCTTT.

This clone was picked up a small number of times. V is TRBV5-1 and J is TRBJ2-7; 11 bases match TRBD2. The V gene end was trimmed by 4 bases and the J gene end by 1 base; junction bases not matched to a gene: 10. Germline V gene data show CDR1 as SGHRS and CDR2 as YFSETQ. CDR3 length equals 17 residues. The CDR3 region is CASSPQPLAGGSYEQYF. The CDR3 DNA follows: TGCGCCAGCAGCCCACAACCCCTAGCGGGAGGTTCCTACGAGCAGTACTTC.

This clone was observed a few times. V and J are TRBV5-4 and TRBJ1-2, with unresolved D. CDR3 length: 12 amino acids. Germline CDR1 and CDR2: SGHNT and YYREEE (reference sequence). The ends were cut back, 4 bases at V and 8 bases at J, with 12 bases in the middle. Here the CDR3 DNA reads TGTGCCAGCAGCGGCGAGGGCGGCGGCTACACCTTC. Its translation is CASSGEGGGYTF.

The chain recombines TRBV21-1 with TRBJ2-1; the table's D call, TRBD1, was not checked against the DNA. TRBV21-1 is marked as a pseudogene. This CDR3 spans 16 amino acids. The CDR3 nucleotides read TGTGCCAGCAGCAAAGTAGGACAGGGCCCCTACAATGAGCAGTTCTTC. Encoded protein: CASSKVGQGPYNEQFF.

J is TRBJ1-2 and V is TRBV7-9, with a tentative D call TRBD1 (5 bases). Germline V gene sequence: CDR1 SEHNR, CDR2 FQNEAQ (reference sequence). The CDR3 runs to 14 residues. V lost 2 bases, J lost 4 bases, and 11 bases lay in between. CDR3 sequence reads: CASSLRGFGYGYTF. As DNA, the CDR3 is TGTGCCAGCAGCTTAAGGGGTTTCGGCTATGGCTACACCTTC. The full variable domain, completed using reference TRBV7-9 and TRBJ1-2, is DTGVSQNPRHKITKRGQNVTFRCDPISEHNRLYWYRQTLGQGPEFLTYFQNEAQLEKSRLLSDRFSAERPKGSFSTLEIQRTEQGDSAMYLCASSLRGFGYGYTFGSGTRLTVV.

In its sample, this clone was seen a few times. This chain joins TRBV6-5 and TRBJ2-2; 11 bases match TRBD1. The CDR3 contains 16 residues. Germline V gene lookup returns CDR1 MNHEY and CDR2 SVGAGI. Unmatched junction bases numbered 6, after V lost 4 bases and J lost 5 bases. CDR3 sequence: CASSSGQGAFTGELFF. CDR3 bases: TGTGCCAGCAGTTCCGGACAGGGGGCGTTTACCGGGGAGCTGTTTTTT.

A few counts support this clone. V usage is TRBV20-1 and J usage is TRBJ2-1; TRBD1 might be the D (6 bases). The length of the CDR3 is 11 residues. The V gene's germline CDR1 is DFQATT and CDR2 SNEGSKA (reference sequence). This chain's CDR3 is CSGVGGNEQFF. The CDR3 nucleotides read TGCAGCGGGGTAGGGGGCAATGAGCAGTTCTTC.

This clone showed up just a few times. The chain links TRBV29-1 to TRBJ2-7; D ambiguous. Between the trimmed V and J ends, which lost 6 bases and 6 bases, there was a span of 12 bases. Germline V lookup: CDR1 SQVTM, CDR2 ANQGSEA. This CDR3 region has 11 residues. In DNA, the CDR3 is TGCAGCGTGGTGACCCCGGGCGAGCAGTACTTC. It translates to CSVVTPGEQYF.

The CDR3 is CASRRDRGSNQPQHF. Here the CDR3 DNA reads TGTGCCAGTAGAAGGGACAGGGGAAGCAATCAGCCCCAGCATTTT. The rearrangement links TRBV19 to TRBJ1-5; 10 nucleotides align to TRBD1. The V gene's germline CDR1 is LNHDA and CDR2 SQIVND (reference sequence). CDR3 length: 15 residues. J lost 1 base, V lost 6 bases, and 3 bases had no gene match. The full variable domain, rest sourced from reference TRBV19 and TRBJ1-5, is DGGITQSPKYLFRKEGQNVTLSCEQNLNHDAMYWYRQDPGQGLRLIYYSQIVNDFQKGDIAEGYSVSREKKESFPLTVTSAQKNPTAFYLCASRRDRGSNQPQHFGDGTRLSIL.